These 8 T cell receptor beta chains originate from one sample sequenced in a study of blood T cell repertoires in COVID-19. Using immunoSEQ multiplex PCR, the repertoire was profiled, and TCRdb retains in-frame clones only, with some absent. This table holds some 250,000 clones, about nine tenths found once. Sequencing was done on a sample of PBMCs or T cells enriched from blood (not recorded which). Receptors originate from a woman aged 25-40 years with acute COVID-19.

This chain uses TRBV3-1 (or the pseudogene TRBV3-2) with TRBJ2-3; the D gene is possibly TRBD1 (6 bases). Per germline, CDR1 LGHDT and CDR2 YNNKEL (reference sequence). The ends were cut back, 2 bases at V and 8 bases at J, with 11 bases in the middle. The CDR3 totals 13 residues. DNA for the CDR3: TGTGCCAGCAGCCAACCGAGGGGGACTACGCAGTATTTT. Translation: CASSQPRGTTQYF.

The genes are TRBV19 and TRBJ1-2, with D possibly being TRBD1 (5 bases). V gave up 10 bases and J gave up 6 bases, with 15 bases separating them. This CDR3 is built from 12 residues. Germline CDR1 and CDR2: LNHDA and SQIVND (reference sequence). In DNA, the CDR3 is TGTGCCACTACGGGGGGGAGGAATGGCTACACCTTC. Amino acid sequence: CATTGGRNGYTF.

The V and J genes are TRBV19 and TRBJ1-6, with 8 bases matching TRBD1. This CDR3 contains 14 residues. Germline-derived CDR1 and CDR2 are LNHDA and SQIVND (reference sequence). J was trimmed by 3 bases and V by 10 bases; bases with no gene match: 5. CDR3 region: CATSRGLYNSPLHF. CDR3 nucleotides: TGTGCCACAAGCAGGGGGCTCTATAATTCACCCCTCCACTTT.

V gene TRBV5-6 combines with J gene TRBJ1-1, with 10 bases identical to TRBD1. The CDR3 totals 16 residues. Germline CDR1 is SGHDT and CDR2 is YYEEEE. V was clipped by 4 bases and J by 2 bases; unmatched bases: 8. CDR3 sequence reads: CASSPRQGASNTEAFF. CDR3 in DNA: TGTGCCAGCAGCCCTAGACAGGGGGCATCCAACACTGAAGCTTTCTTT.

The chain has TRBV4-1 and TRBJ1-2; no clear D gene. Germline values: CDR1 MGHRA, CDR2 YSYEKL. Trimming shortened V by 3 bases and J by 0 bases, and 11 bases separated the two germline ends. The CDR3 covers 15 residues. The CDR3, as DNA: TGCGCCAGCAGCCAGCAAACCGGGACTAACTATGGCTACACCTTC. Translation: CASSQQTGTNYGYTF.

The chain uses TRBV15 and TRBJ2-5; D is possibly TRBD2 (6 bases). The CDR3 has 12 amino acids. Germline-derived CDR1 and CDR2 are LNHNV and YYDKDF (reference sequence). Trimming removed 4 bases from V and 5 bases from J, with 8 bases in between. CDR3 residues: CATSTGRETQYF. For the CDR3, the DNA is TGTGCCACCAGCACAGGGAGGGAGACCCAGTACTTC.

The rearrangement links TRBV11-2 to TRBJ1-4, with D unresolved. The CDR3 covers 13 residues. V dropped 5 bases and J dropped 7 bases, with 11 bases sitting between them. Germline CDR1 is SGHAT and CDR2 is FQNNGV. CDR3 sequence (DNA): TGTGCCAGCAGCCCCCCTTCCTCTGAAAAACTGTTTTTT. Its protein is CASSPPSSEKLFF.

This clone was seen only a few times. The CDR3, as DNA: TGTGCCAGTAGAAACCCCGGGGGACTTATGGACTTTACTGGAAACACCATATATTTT. This translates into CASRNPGGLMDFTGNTIYF. V and J are TRBV19 and TRBJ1-3; D is possibly TRBD1 (5 bases). Germline lookup yields CDR1 LNHDA and CDR2 SQIVND (reference sequence). The CDR3 sequence is 19 residues long. Deletions cut 6 bases from V and 2 bases from J, with 26 bases between.